One and the same sample provided the 32 T cell receptor beta chains below, sequenced in a study of spatial heterogeneity in lung cancer. Time point noted: sample taken at primary tumor resection. These TCRs are of unknown antigen specificity. Study-wide results and limits: Higher tumor mutation counts went along with higher counts of expanded intratumoral alpha and beta TCRs.

TCRdb reanalysed the 5' RACE reads using MiXCR and keeps one entry per CDR3 protein. This repertoire shows 20,000 to 25,000 distinct CDR3 sequences, 2.8% found once; its top ten account for approximately 7.7%. Source: lung tumor tissue, taken at surgery. The receptors originated from a male donor with early-stage non-small cell lung cancer.

Ten or more counts support this clonotype. The chain links TRBV6-1 to TRBJ1-5, with TRBD1 matching 7 bases. In germline, CDR1 is MNHNS, CDR2 SASEGT. The J segment lost 0 bases and the V segment lost 2 bases, leaving 4 bases of the junction unmatched. The CDR3 is 16 amino acids. The CDR3 reads CASSENRGSSNQPQHF. The DNA for the CDR3 is TGTGCCAGCAGTGAAAACAGGGGAAGTAGCAATCAGCCCCAGCATTTT.

This clonotype was counted many times. This rearrangement joins TRBV20-1 to TRBJ2-3; TRBD2 matches 12 bases. CDR3 size: 13 residues. CDR1 DFQATT and CDR2 SNEGSKA come from the germline V gene (reference sequence). V lost 3 bases to trimming and J lost 7 bases; unmatched junction nucleotides: 2. The CDR3 DNA reads TGCAGTGCTAGGACTAGCGGGAGATATACGCAGTATTTT. It yields the protein CSARTSGRYTQYF.

In its sample, this clonotype was seen many times. The V and J genes are TRBV6-5 and TRBJ2-7, with a tentative D call TRBD2 (6 bases). The CDR3 has 15 amino acids. Germline CDR1 MNHEY, CDR2 SVGAGI. V was cut by 2 bases and J by 4 bases, with 15 bases left in between. The CDR3 region is CASSYREPIVYEQYF. The DNA of the CDR3 is TGTGCCAGCAGTTACCGGGAGCCTATTGTTTACGAGCAGTACTTC.

By sample fraction, this clonotype is medium-sized (0.01 to 0.1%). The V call is TRBV5-1, the J call TRBJ1-2; TRBD1 agrees at 9 bases. Germline V lookup: CDR1 SGHRS, CDR2 YFSETQ. The CDR3 is made up of 16 amino acids. V was pared by 0 bases and J by 7 bases, with 10 bases of the junction left unmatched. The CDR3 reads CASSLAPVGTGTGYTF. For the CDR3, the DNA is TGCGCCAGCAGCTTGGCCCCTGTAGGGACAGGGACTGGCTACACCTTC.

This clonotype was seen repeatedly, ten times or more. The genes are TRBV28 and TRBJ2-2; D might be TRBD2 (5 bases). Trimming cost V 3 bases and J 2 bases, with 10 bases left between them. This CDR3 spans 15 amino acids. The germline CDR1 and CDR2 sequences are MDHEN and SYDVKM. This CDR3 is CASSFRLANTGELFF. CDR3 coding DNA: TGTGCCAGCAGTTTTCGGCTAGCAAACACCGGGGAGCTGTTTTTT.

Ten or more counts support this clonotype. V and J are TRBV6-5 and TRBJ2-1, with 7 bases matching TRBD2. Germline assignment: CDR1 MNHEY and CDR2 SVGAGI. The V segment lost 0 bases and the J segment 7 bases; nucleotides outside the gene matches: 6. This CDR3 has 15 residues. For the CDR3, the DNA is TGTGCCAGCAGTTACTCGCGGGAGAGGAGAAATGAGCAGTTCTTC. It yields the protein CASSYSRERRNEQFF.

Many counts were recorded for this clonotype. The V gene is TRBV6-5, the J gene TRBJ2-2; TRBD1 aligns across 8 bases. Germline V gives CDR1 MNHEY, CDR2 SVGAGI. Unmatched junction bases numbered 5, after V lost 7 bases and J lost 7 bases. The CDR3 loop spans 13 amino acids. The CDR3 region has the DNA TGTGCCAGCACGCAGGGGGCAGGCGGGGAGCTGTTTTTT. Its protein is CASTQGAGGELFF.

This clonotype was picked up a small number of times. The genes are TRBV5-6 and TRBJ1-2; 7 positions agree with TRBD1. Per the germline V gene, CDR1 is SGHDT and CDR2 is YYEEEE. The CDR3 totals 15 residues. V lost 4 bases, J lost 4 bases, and 10 bases stayed unmatched. The CDR3 DNA follows: TGTGCCAGCAGCCGTCTAGACAGGGACCGCTATGGCTACACCTTC. Its protein is CASSRLDRDRYGYTF.

At least ten counts were recorded for this clonotype. The V call is TRBV6-1, the J call TRBJ2-1, with 15 bases lining up with TRBD2. V was pared by 9 bases and J by 8 bases, with 20 bases of the junction left unmatched. Germline loops: CDR1 MNHNS, CDR2 SASEGT. This CDR3 region has 19 residues. CDR3 DNA: TGTGCCAGTAAAGCCCCAGCCCCCTTGAGGACTAGCGGGAGGGATGAGCAGTTCTTC. Encoded protein: CASKAPAPLRTSGRDEQFF.

There are many counts of this clonotype. The chain has TRBV30 and TRBJ2-4, with a tentative D call TRBD2 (5 bases). The V gene's germline CDR1 is GTSNPN and CDR2 SVGIG (reference sequence). The CDR3 length is 15 residues. V was cut by 0 bases and J by 0 bases, with 9 bases left in between. DNA of the CDR3: TGTGCCTGGAGTGTCGGTGGACTAGCCAAAAACATTCAGTACTTC. Encoded protein: CAWSVGGLAKNIQYF.

This clonotype was seen only a few times. V and J are TRBV20-1 and TRBJ1-3, with D possibly being TRBD1 (5 bases). Per germline, CDR1 DFQATT and CDR2 SNEGSKA (reference sequence). The CDR3 consists of 15 residues. V dropped 4 bases and J dropped 1 base, with 14 bases sitting between them. CDR3 sequence: CSAKSGLFSGNTIYF. The DNA for the CDR3 is TGCAGTGCTAAATCAGGGTTATTTTCTGGAAACACCATATATTTT.

In its sample, this clonotype was seen many times. The rearrangement uses TRBV28 and TRBJ2-1, with D uncertain. CDR1 MDHEN and CDR2 SYDVKM come from the germline V gene. Trimming stripped 6 bases from V and 6 bases from J, with 21 bases between. This CDR3 has 16 residues. CDR3 coding DNA: TGTGCCAGCAGCCCTCAGCCGGTCGTTGGACGCAATGAGCAGTTCTTC. Amino acids: CASSPQPVVGRNEQFF.

This clonotype is medium-sized in the sample. The chain recombines TRBV6-2 or TRBV6-3 with TRBJ1-5; no clear D gene. The CDR3 loop spans 15 amino acids. Per germline, CDR1 MNHEY and CDR2 SVGEGT. Trimming pared 0 bases from V and 5 bases from J, leaving 11 bases between. This CDR3 reads CASSYSAGEDQPQHF. The CDR3 coding sequence is TGTGCCAGCAGTTACTCCGCGGGAGAAGATCAGCCCCAGCATTTT.

In this sample, this clonotype turned up many times. V usage is TRBV3-1 and J usage is TRBJ1-2; possible D gene TRBD1, 6 bases. V was pared by 2 bases and J by 3 bases, with 7 bases between. The CDR3 extends over 13 amino acids. CDR1 and CDR2 (germline): LGHDT, YNNKEL (reference sequence). DNA of the CDR3: TGTGCCAGCAGCCAAAGGACAGACTATGGCTACACCTTC. Protein sequence: CASSQRTDYGYTF.

This clonotype was counted ten times or more. This sequence joins TRBV11-2 and TRBJ2-1, with 9 bases identical to TRBD2. V lost 0 bases, J lost 1 base, and 10 bases stayed unmatched. This CDR3 contains 19 residues. Germline assignment: CDR1 SGHAT and CDR2 FQNNGV. CDR3 in amino acids: CASSLDSWREGLSYNEQFF. CDR3 coding DNA: TGTGCCAGCAGCTTAGATTCATGGCGGGAGGGCCTTTCCTACAATGAGCAGTTCTTC. The full variable domain, rest sourced from reference TRBV11-2 and TRBJ2-1, is EAGVAQSPRYKIIEKRQSVAFWCNPISGHATLYWYQQILGQGPKLLIQFQNNGVVDDSQLPKDRFSAERLKGVDSTLKIQPAKLEDSAVYLCASSLDSWREGLSYNEQFFGPGTRLTVL.

This clonotype was detected many times. The gene calls are TRBV24-1 and TRBJ1-5, with D perhaps TRBD1 (6 bases). Germline V gene lookup returns CDR1 KGHDR and CDR2 SFDVKD. Trimming stripped 2 bases from V and 6 bases from J, with 16 bases between. The CDR3 has 16 residues. The CDR3 nucleotides read TGTGCCACCAGTGATTCGGGGGCAGGGAGAGGTCAGCCCCAGCATTTT. The encoded protein is CATSDSGAGRGQPQHF.

This clonotype showed up many times. The chain couples TRBV12-3 or TRBV12-4 to TRBJ1-6; 7 bases agree with TRBD1. The CDR3 consists of 14 residues. V gave up 6 bases and J gave up 7 bases; unmatched junction bases: 6. The CDR3 loop is CASSVQGWNSPLHF. CDR3 DNA sequence: TGTGCCAGCAGCGTACAGGGGTGGAATTCACCCCTCCACTTT.

This clonotype came up many times. V gene TRBV12-3 or TRBV12-4 combines with J gene TRBJ1-1, with 8 bases identical to TRBD1. V gave up 6 bases and J gave up 2 bases; unmatched junction bases: 5. The CDR3 contains 14 residues. The CDR3 region is CASRVGQVNTEAFF. In DNA, the CDR3 is TGTGCCAGCAGGGTGGGACAGGTAAACACTGAAGCTTTCTTT.

This clonotype was found many times. The chain couples TRBV5-6 to TRBJ2-1, with D unclear. Deletions cut 5 bases from V and 8 bases from J, with 11 bases between. Looked up from germline, CDR1 is SGHDT and CDR2 is YYEEEE. The length of the CDR3 is 12 residues. In DNA form, the CDR3 reads TGTGCCAGCAGTCACGGCGGAGATGAGCAGTTCTTC. The encoded protein is CASSHGGDEQFF.

In this sample, this clonotype turned up many times. V usage is TRBV19 and J usage is TRBJ2-1; D is uncertain. The germline V gene encodes CDR1 LNHDA and CDR2 SQIVND (reference sequence). The CDR3 extends over 14 amino acids. Trimming stripped 3 bases from V and 4 bases from J, with 10 bases between. The CDR3 is CASSIMSGYNEQFF. CDR3 DNA sequence: TGTGCCAGTAGTATTATGTCTGGATACAATGAGCAGTTCTTC.

This clonotype showed up many times. This chain links TRBV28 with TRBJ1-2, with D maybe TRBD1 (6 bases). Germline CDR1 MDHEN, CDR2 SYDVKM. The CDR3 sequence is 15 residues long. The V end lost 5 bases, the J end lost 2 bases, and 15 bases lay between the germline ends. CDR3 bases: TGTGCCAGCAGTCCTGGGGGGGGCGCGAACTATGGCTACACCTTC. Translation gives CASSPGGGANYGYTF.

The sample holds many counts of this clonotype. V gene TRBV12-3 or TRBV12-4 combines with J gene TRBJ1-5, with TRBD1 as a possible D gene (6 bases). Trimming removed 6 bases from V and 6 bases from J, with 12 bases in between. This CDR3 is built from 13 residues. In DNA, the CDR3 is TGTGCCAGCAGCCCCTCAGGGGCTCAGCCCCAGCATTTT. Translating it yields CASSPSGAQPQHF.

This clonotype appeared many times. J is TRBJ2-2 and V is TRBV12-3 or TRBV12-4; D unclear. This CDR3 is 15 amino acids long. V was pared by 4 bases and J by 4 bases, with 13 bases between. The CDR3 reads CASSSWVRGTGELFF. CDR3 sequence (DNA): TGTGCCAGCAGTTCCTGGGTCCGAGGCACCGGGGAGCTGTTTTTT.

This clonotype showed up many times. The rearrangement links TRBV20-1 to TRBJ2-3, with TRBD2 matching 8 bases. This CDR3 is 14 amino acids long. CDR1 and CDR2 from the germline V gene are DFQATT and SNEGSKA (reference sequence). V shed 7 bases, J shed 5 bases, and the junction held 11 bases outside the gene matches. CDR3 in DNA: TGCAGTGTGAAAGGGCGGGAGGTGAGAGATACGCAGTATTTT. Residues: CSVKGREVRDTQYF.

This clonotype occurred many times. The chain couples TRBV3-1 to TRBJ1-6; D not certain. Trimming cost V 4 bases and J 3 bases, with 7 bases left between them. Germline assignment: CDR1 LGHDT and CDR2 YNNKEL (reference sequence). CDR3 length equals 14 residues. This CDR3 is CASSRTDYNSPLHF. Here the CDR3 DNA reads TGTGCCAGCAGCCGGACCGACTATAATTCACCCCTCCACTTT. Using reference TRBV3-1 and TRBJ1-6 for the parts outside the CDR3, the full variable domain is DTAVSQTPKYLVTQMGNDKSIKCEQNLGHDTMYWYKQDSKKFLKIMFSYNNKELIINETVPNRFSPKSPDKAHLNLHINSLELGDSAVYFCASSRTDYNSPLHFGNGTRLTVT.

The sample holds many counts of this clonotype. This chain connects TRBV7-9 to TRBJ2-5; 7 bases match TRBD2. V trimming: 4 bases; J trimming: 1 base; junction bases outside the gene matches: 0. CDR3 length: 13 residues. Germline CDR1 SEHNR, CDR2 FQNEAQ (reference sequence). CDR3 sequence (DNA): TGTGCCAGCAGCTCTAGCGGCCAAGAGACCCAGTACTTC. It codes for CASSSSGQETQYF.

This clonotype has at least ten counts. The rearrangement links TRBV3-1 to TRBJ2-4, with 10 nucleotides matching TRBD2. V trimming: 2 bases; J trimming: 0 bases; junction bases outside the gene matches: 4. Germline assignment: CDR1 LGHDT and CDR2 YNNKEL (reference sequence). The CDR3 has 17 amino acids. CDR3 DNA sequence: TGTGCCAGCAGCCAAACCTCTAGCGGGGGAGCCAAAAACATTCAGTACTTC. It specifies CASSQTSSGGAKNIQYF.

This clonotype was counted at least ten times. In DNA, the CDR3 is TGCGCCAGCAGCCAACTTACTAGTGGTATGGTGACCCAGTACTTC. Translated, it gives CASSQLTSGMVTQYF. The J gene is TRBJ2-5, the V gene TRBV5-1; the D gene is possibly TRBD2 (5 bases). The germline gives CDR1 SGHRS, CDR2 YFSETQ. Trimming took 4 bases from V and 7 from J, leaving 20 bases between them. This CDR3 has 15 residues.

This clonotype was recorded many times. The chain joins TRBV7-2 to TRBJ2-5, with 7 bases fitting TRBD1. Trimming took 4 bases from V and 2 from J; bases not matched to a gene: 1. The CDR3 runs to 13 residues. The germline gives CDR1 SGHTA, CDR2 FQGNSA. CDR3 sequence (DNA): TGTGCCAGCAGCTGGGGACAGCAAGAGACCCAGTACTTC. Translating gives CASSWGQQETQYF.

This clonotype came up many times. This chain links TRBV18 with TRBJ2-1; 10 bases line up with TRBD2. Germline V CDR1 and CDR2: KGHSH, LQKENI. The CDR3 runs 17 residues. J lost 3 bases, V lost 2 bases, and 7 bases had no gene match. The CDR3 sequence is CASSPRPLAGLYNEQFF. In DNA form, the CDR3 reads TGTGCCAGCTCACCAAGGCCACTAGCGGGGCTCTACAATGAGCAGTTCTTC.

Many counts were recorded for this clonotype. The chain combines TRBV6-5 with TRBJ1-1, with D possibly matching TRBD1 (5 bases). The CDR3 contains 14 residues. Germline CDR1 MNHEY, CDR2 SVGAGI. The ends were cut back, 2 bases at V and 4 bases at J, with 11 bases in the middle. The CDR3 bases are TGTGCCAGCAGTTACGGGGGGGTTCGCACTGAAGCTTTCTTT. Translated, it gives CASSYGGVRTEAFF.

This clonotype occurred many times. The chain employs TRBV4-1 and TRBJ2-7; 8 positions agree with TRBD2. V shed 2 bases, J shed 4 bases, and the junction held 13 bases outside the gene matches. The CDR3 sequence is 17 residues long. Germline values: CDR1 MGHRA, CDR2 YSYEKL. The chain's CDR3 is CASSQYSEAGGIYEQYF. DNA for the CDR3: TGCGCCAGCAGCCAATACTCGGAGGCGGGAGGCATTTACGAGCAGTACTTC.